The source of this T cell receptor beta chain is a study of T-cell reconstitution after alpha-beta-depleted transplantation in children. Preparing the TCRbeta library involved the use of unique molecular identifiers. A single record per CDR3 protein comes from TCRdb applying MiXCR to the PCR reads. The sample has 350,000 to 500,000 distinct CDR3 sequences, approximately 42% seen once. Study results and limitations: Several hundred graft clones that had expanded were reportedly the source of alpha-beta T cells about two months after transplant. Where some patients showed high TCRbeta diversity at day 60, it came from recipient T cells and thymic progenitors that had survived. Newly produced T cells mostly accounted for T-cell counts and diversity one year post-transplant.

V was cut by 1 base and J by 0 bases, with 8 bases left in between. CDR3 length equals 15 residues. Looked up from germline, CDR1 is SGHTA and CDR2 is FQGNSA. About this clonotype: Its antigen is unknown.

The chain carries TRBV7-2 and TRBJ2-3; the D call may be TRBD1 or TRBD2 (6 bases each). This receptor was taken from a girl aged 2-9 years with aplastic anemia, due to receive a stem cell transplant. The sample was PBMCs, taken before TCRalphabeta/CD19-depleted stem cell transplant. CDR3 sequence: CASSLGGASTDTQYF. The CDR3 DNA reads TGTGCCAGCAGCTTAGGGGGGGCTAGCACAGATACGCAGTATTTT.